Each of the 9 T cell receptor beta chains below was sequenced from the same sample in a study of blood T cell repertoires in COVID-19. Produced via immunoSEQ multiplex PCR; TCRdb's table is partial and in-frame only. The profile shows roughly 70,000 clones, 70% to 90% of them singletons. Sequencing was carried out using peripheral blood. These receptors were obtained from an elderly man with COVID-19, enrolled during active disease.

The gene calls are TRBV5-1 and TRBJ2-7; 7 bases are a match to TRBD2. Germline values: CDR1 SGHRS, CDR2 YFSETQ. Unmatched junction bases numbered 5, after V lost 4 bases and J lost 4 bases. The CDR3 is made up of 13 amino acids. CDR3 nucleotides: TGCGCCAGCAGCGGGGAGGGCGCATACGAGCAGTACTTC. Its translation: CASSGEGAYEQYF.

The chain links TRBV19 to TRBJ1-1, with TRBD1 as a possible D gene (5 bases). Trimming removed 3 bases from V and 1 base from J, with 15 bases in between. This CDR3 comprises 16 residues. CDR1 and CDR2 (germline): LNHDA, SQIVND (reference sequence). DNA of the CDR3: TGTGCCAGTAGTATCGGGGTATGGGGGGAGAACACTGAAGCTTTCTTT. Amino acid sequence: CASSIGVWGENTEAFF.

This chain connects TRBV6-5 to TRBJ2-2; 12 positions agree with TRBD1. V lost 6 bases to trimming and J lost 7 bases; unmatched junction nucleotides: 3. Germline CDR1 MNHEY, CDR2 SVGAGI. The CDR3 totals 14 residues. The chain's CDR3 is CASRGQGAVGELFF. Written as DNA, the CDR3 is TGTGCCAGCAGGGGACAGGGGGCGGTCGGGGAGCTGTTTTTT.

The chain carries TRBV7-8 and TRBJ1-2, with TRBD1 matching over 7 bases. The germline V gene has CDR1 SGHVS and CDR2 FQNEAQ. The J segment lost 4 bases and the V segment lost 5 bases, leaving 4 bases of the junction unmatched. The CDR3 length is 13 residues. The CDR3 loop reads CASSRDSLYGYTF. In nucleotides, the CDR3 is TGTGCCAGCAGCCGGGACAGCCTCTATGGCTACACCTTC.

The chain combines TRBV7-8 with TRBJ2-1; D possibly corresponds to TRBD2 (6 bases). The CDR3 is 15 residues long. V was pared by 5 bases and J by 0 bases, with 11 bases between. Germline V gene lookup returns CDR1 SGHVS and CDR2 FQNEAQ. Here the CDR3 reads CASSARDFSYNEQFF. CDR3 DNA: TGTGCCAGCAGCGCCCGGGACTTCTCCTACAATGAGCAGTTCTTC.

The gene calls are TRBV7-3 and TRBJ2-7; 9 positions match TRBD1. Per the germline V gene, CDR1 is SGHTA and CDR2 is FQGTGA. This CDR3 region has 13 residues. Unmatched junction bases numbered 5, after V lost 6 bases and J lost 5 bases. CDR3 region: CASSTGGGDEQYF. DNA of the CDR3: TGTGCCAGCAGTACAGGGGGCGGCGACGAGCAGTACTTC. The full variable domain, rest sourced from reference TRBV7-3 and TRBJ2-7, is GAGVSQTPSNKVTEKGKYVELRCDPISGHTALYWYRQSLGQGPEFLIYFQGTGAADDSGLPNDRFFAVRPEGSVSTLKIQRTERGDSAVYLCASSTGGGDEQYFGPGTRLTVT.

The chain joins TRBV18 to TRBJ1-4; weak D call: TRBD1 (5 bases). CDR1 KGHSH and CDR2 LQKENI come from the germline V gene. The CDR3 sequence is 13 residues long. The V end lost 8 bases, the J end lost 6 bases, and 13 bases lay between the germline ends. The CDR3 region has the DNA TGTGCCAGCCTTAGGGGCGGAGATGAAAAACTGTTTTTT. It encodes CASLRGGDEKLFF.

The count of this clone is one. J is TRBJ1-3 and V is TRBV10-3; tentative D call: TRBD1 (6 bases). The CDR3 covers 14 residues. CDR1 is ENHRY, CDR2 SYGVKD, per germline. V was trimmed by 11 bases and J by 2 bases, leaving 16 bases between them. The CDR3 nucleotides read TGTGCCGTCCGGGGGGGCCTCGCTGGAAACACCATATATTTT. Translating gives CAVRGGLAGNTIYF.

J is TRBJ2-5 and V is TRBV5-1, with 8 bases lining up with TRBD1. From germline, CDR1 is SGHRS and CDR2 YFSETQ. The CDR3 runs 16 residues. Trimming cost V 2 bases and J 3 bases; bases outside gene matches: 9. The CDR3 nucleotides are TGCGCCAGCAGCTTCTCTGGGACAGGAAGAAAAGAGACCCAGTACTTC. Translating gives CASSFSGTGRKETQYF.